Each of the 4 T cell receptor beta chains below was sequenced from the same sample in a study of blood T cell repertoires in COVID-19. TCRdb's copy holds only in-frame clones and misses some; the assay was immunoSEQ multiplex PCR. This table has about 150,000 clones, about 87% appearing once. The specimen sequenced was peripheral blood. The receptors stem from a man older than 75 with acute or convalescent COVID-19.

V gene TRBV15 combines with J gene TRBJ2-1; 10 positions match TRBD1. V was clipped by 3 bases and J by 4 bases; unmatched bases: 3. CDR3 length: 15 residues. Per germline, CDR1 LNHNV and CDR2 YYDKDF (reference sequence). CDR3 nucleotide sequence: TGTGCCACCAGCAGGGACAGGGGGGCATACAATGAGCAGTTCTTC. Translated: CATSRDRGAYNEQFF.

The chain has TRBV27 and TRBJ1-5; possibly TRBD1 for D (6 bases). Germline V gene sequence: CDR1 MNHEY, CDR2 SMNVEV (reference sequence). The V gene lost 10 bases and the J gene lost 4 bases, with 20 bases spanning the gap. CDR3 length: 15 residues. The CDR3 sequence: CATSRTVGWNQPQHF. For the CDR3, the DNA is TGTGCCACATCACGGACAGTGGGTTGGAATCAGCCCCAGCATTTT.

The chain couples TRBV19 to TRBJ1-1, with D possibly being TRBD1 (5 bases). The germline V gene encodes CDR1 LNHDA and CDR2 SQIVND (reference sequence). Trimming removed 8 bases from V and 1 base from J, with 14 bases in between. The CDR3 covers 14 residues. The CDR3 nucleotides read TGTGCCAGTGCAATGACAGCAACGAACACTGAAGCTTTCTTT. Translating gives CASAMTATNTEAFF.

The V gene is TRBV3-1 (or the pseudogene TRBV3-2), the J gene TRBJ1-3; 7 bases agree with TRBD1. The CDR3 spans 17 residues. CDR1 is LGHDT and CDR2 is YNNKEL in the germline V gene (reference sequence). Trimming cost V 4 bases and J 0 bases; bases outside gene matches: 9. DNA of the CDR3: TGTGCCAGCAGCCCCCGGACAGGACAAGACTCTGGAAACACCATATATTTT. This codes for CASSPRTGQDSGNTIYF.